Listed below are T cell receptor beta chains from one sample, sequenced in a study of CD8+CD57+ T cells in acquired aplastic anemia. TCRdb processed the reads anew with MiXCR; each CDR3 protein has one entry. The sample yields about 190,000 distinct CDR3 sequences, less than 70% seen once. The sequenced material came from sorted CD4+, CD8+, or CD8+CD57+ T cells (not recorded which) from PBMCs. These receptors were taken from a human donor in good health, serving as a control. Each CDR3 is given without its conserved first and last residue.

>TRBV2|TRBJ1-2
ASSGGTGVWYGYT
>TRBV20-1|TRBJ1-5
SAREAIKGGNQPQH
>TRBV4-1|TRBJ2-3
ASSLRQGTTSGSYTDTQY
>TRBV5-1|TRBJ2-3
ASSSQGASTDTQY
>TRBV12-1|TRBJ2-7
ASRPETGVEQY
>TRBV10-3|TRBJ1-5
AIGRASQPQH
>TRBV29-1|TRBJ1-2
SVGTGSYGYT
>TRBV5-1|TRBJ2-7
ASSLYTGGEQY
>TRBV29-1|TRBJ2-1
SVEGLSSYNEQF
>TRBV10-3|TRBJ1-1
AIAPQGLNTEAF
>TRBV27|TRBJ2-5
ASSRITGGQETQY
>TRBV7-8|TRBJ2-7
ASRKRLAFHEQY
>TRBV6-5|TRBJ2-7
ASSYGSDLLQY
>TRBV15|TRBJ2-3
ATSSWGDTQY
>TRBV12-3/TRBV12-4|TRBJ2-5
ASSSGGGPGETQY
>TRBV12-3/TRBV12-4|TRBJ1-2
ASSFDYGYT
>TRBV9|TRBJ1-3
ASSVGLGNTIY
>TRBV7-2|TRBJ1-2
ASSLGAQGRGYT
>TRBV19|TRBJ2-3
ASSPRAGSEPYTQY
>TRBV7-3|TRBJ2-5
ASSPKGAQC
>TRBV28|TRBJ2-7
ASSLIPRQGTYEQY
>TRBV19|TRBJ2-2
ASSRLGGELF
>TRBV19|TRBJ1-1
ASSPHRVGTEAF
>TRBV25-1|TRBJ2-3
ASSDRRGGADTWY
>TRBV10-3|TRBJ2-1
AISGRTGKGYNEQF
>TRBV29-1|TRBJ2-2
SFRHTGELF
>TRBV7-6|TRBJ1-6
ASSLRGQARPPLH